Listed below are T cell receptor beta chains from one sample, sequenced in a study of long-term antiretroviral therapy in people with HIV. Sequenced by immunoSEQ multiplex PCR; TCRdb stores in-frame clones only, minus some. The sample yields around 19,000 clones, roughly 84% seen once. The input for sequencing was unsorted PBMCs, taken 2.4 years after starting antiretroviral therapy. Source of these receptors: a man between 35 and 55 years old with HIV. Each CDR3 is given with its conserved first and last residue. A D gene is named only where the DNA matches it firmly. Some rows mark clone size as missing; the rest say once, few, many or name a class of expanded clone.

>TRBV19|TRBJ1-1|once|-
CASSRGGWENTEAFF
TGTGCCAGTAGCCGAGGGGGATGGGAGAACACTGAAGCTTTCTTT
>TRBV11-2|TRBJ2-6|-|-
CASSLGSRGANVLTF
TGTGCCAGCAGCTTGGGGTCTCGAGGGGCCAACGTCCTGACTTTC
>TRBV29-1|TRBJ1-3|few|-
CSVDRSGSGNTIYF
TGCAGCGTTGACAGGAGCGGCTCTGGAAACACCATATATTTT
>TRBV7-8|TRBJ1-2|few|-
CASSLVGDGYTF
TGTGCCAGCAGCTTAGTAGGAGATGGCTACACCTTC
>TRBV19|TRBJ1-5|-|-
CASSYTDNQPQHF
TGTGCCAGTAGTTACACCGACAATCAGCCCCAGCATTTT
>TRBV20-1|TRBJ2-7|-|-
CSAPRGEQYF
TGCAGTGCCCCTAGGGGCGAGCAGTACTTC
>TRBV19|TRBJ2-7|few|-
CASSNRDYEQYF
TGTGCCAGTAGTAATAGGGACTACGAGCAGTACTTC
>TRBV9|TRBJ2-3|-|TRBD2
CASRRTSGSIGTQYF
TGTGCCAGCAGACGTACTAGCGGGAGCATCGGTACGCAGTATTTT
>TRBV19|TRBJ2-5|once|TRBD1
CAISRQGQETQYF
TGTGCCATTTCGAGACAGGGACAAGAGACCCAGTACTTC
>TRBV28|TRBJ2-3|-|TRBD2
CASSLSSGRSTDTQYF
TGTGCCAGCAGTTTAAGTAGCGGGAGGAGCACAGATACGCAGTATTTT
>TRBV6-1|TRBJ1-3|once|-
CASSGLAYTIYF
TGTGCCAGCAGTGGCCTGGCTTACACCATATATTTT
>TRBV18|TRBJ2-7|-|-
CASSPRKDEQYF
TGTGCCAGCTCACCACGTAAGGACGAGCAGTACTTC
>TRBV23-1|TRBJ1-2|-|TRBD1
CASSHPDRASGYTF
TGCGCCAGCAGTCACCCGGACAGGGCGAGTGGCTACACCTTC
>TRBV5-1|TRBJ2-3|-|-
CASSPQSGSTDTQYF
TGCGCCAGCAGCCCCCAGAGCGGGAGCACAGATACGCAGTATTTT
>TRBV4-1|TRBJ1-4|few|TRBD1
CASSHPPEQGAEKLFF
TGCGCCAGCAGCCACCCACCAGAACAGGGGGCTGAAAAACTGTTTTTT
>TRBV11-2|TRBJ2-2|-|-
CASSLVGSNTGELFF
TGTGCCAGCAGCTTAGTTGGCTCGAACACCGGGGAGCTGTTTTTT
>TRBV6-5|TRBJ2-1|-|-
CASSIDSYNEQFF
TGTGCCAGCAGTATCGATTCCTACAATGAGCAGTTCTTC
>TRBV15|TRBJ1-4|few|-
CATRKGITNEKLFF
TGTGCCACCAGGAAAGGGATTACTAATGAAAAACTGTTTTTT
>TRBV18|TRBJ1-4|few|-
CASSPLFRGGNEKLFF
TGTGCCAGCTCACCACTTTTCAGGGGTGGTAATGAAAAACTGTTTTTT
>TRBV7-9|TRBJ2-4|-|-
CASSLVSADRAKNIQYF
TGTGCCAGCAGCTTAGTATCGGCCGACCGAGCCAAAAACATTCAGTACTTC
>TRBV25-1|TRBJ1-2|-|TRBD1
CASSEPGTGNYGYTF
TGTGCCAGCAGTGAACCCGGGACAGGGAACTATGGCTACACCTTC
>TRBV18|TRBJ2-1|-|-
CASSQTPGTTQFF
TGTGCCAGCTCACAAACCCCGGGGACCACGCAGTTCTTC
>TRBV27|TRBJ1-5|-|TRBD1
CASSLLWTGALGQPQHF
TGTGCCAGCAGTTTATTATGGACAGGCGCCTTAGGTCAGCCCCAGCATTTT
>TRBV11-2|TRBJ1-1|-|-
CASSLAGTLNTEAFF
TGTGCCAGCAGCTTAGCCGGGACACTGAACACTGAAGCTTTCTTT
>TRBV5-5|TRBJ2-2|-|-
CASSFYGNTGELFF
TGTGCCAGCAGCTTTTATGGGAACACCGGGGAGCTGTTTTTT
>TRBV4-3|TRBJ2-7|-|-
CASSHLPGTNFYEQYF
TGCGCCAGCAGCCACCTCCCGGGGACAAATTTCTACGAGCAGTACTTC
>TRBV5-1|TRBJ2-1|once|-
CASSLATGNYNEQFF
TGCGCCAGCAGCTTGGCAACGGGAAACTACAATGAGCAGTTCTTC
>TRBV2|TRBJ2-7|few|-
CASSSRAEQYF
TGTGCCAGCAGTAGCAGGGCCGAGCAGTACTTC
>TRBV19|TRBJ2-2|-|TRBD2
CASSSPPQRGRYDRTGELFF
TGTGCCAGTAGTAGCCCCCCCCAGCGGGGGCGCTATGACCGCACCGGGGAGCTGTTTTTT
>TRBV4-3|TRBJ2-5|-|-
CASSQDHNPWETQYF
TGCGCCAGCAGCCAAGATCATAACCCCTGGGAGACCCAGTACTTC
>TRBV5-4|TRBJ2-7|-|-
CASSPRVGSAEQYF
TGTGCCAGCAGCCCGAGGGTTGGTAGCGCCGAGCAGTACTTC
>TRBV9|TRBJ2-5|-|TRBD2
CASSVVAGGGETQYF
TGTGCCAGCAGCGTAGTAGCGGGGGGCGGGGAGACCCAGTACTTC
>TRBV19|TRBJ1-6|-|-
CASSIKAADNSPLHF
TGTGCCAGTAGTATCAAGGCAGCAGATAATTCACCCCTCCACTTT
>TRBV9|TRBJ2-3|-|-
CASSVQSGLGTDTQYF
TGTGCCAGCAGCGTACAGAGCGGCCTAGGCACAGATACGCAGTATTTT
>TRBV5-8|TRBJ1-1|-|-
CASSLQSLNTEAFF
TGTGCCAGCAGCCTACAGTCACTGAACACTGAAGCTTTCTTT
>TRBV18|TRBJ1-1|-|-
CASSPQGNTEAFF
TGTGCCAGCTCACCGCAGGGGAACACTGAAGCTTTCTTT
>TRBV19|TRBJ2-1|once|-
CASSTPDTSSYNEQFF
TGTGCCAGTAGTACCCCGGACACCAGCTCCTACAATGAGCAGTTCTTC
>TRBV6-1|TRBJ2-3|-|TRBD2
CASSEASGGRDTQYF
TGTGCCAGCAGTGAAGCTAGCGGGGGGAGAGATACGCAGTATTTT
>TRBV29-1|TRBJ1-1|once|-
CSVPTGSTEAFF
TGCAGCGTACCCACAGGGAGCACTGAAGCTTTCTTT
>TRBV6-5|TRBJ1-2|few|-
CASSYSMGGNYGYTF
TGTGCCAGCAGTTACTCGATGGGTGGGAACTATGGCTACACCTTC
>TRBV19|TRBJ2-2|-|-
CASSIPVGAPGELFF
TGTGCCAGTAGTATTCCCGTGGGGGCCCCCGGGGAGCTGTTTTTT
>TRBV10-2|TRBJ2-7|-|-
CASSDGLNPYEQYF
TGCGCCAGCAGTGACGGGCTTAATCCCTACGAGCAGTACTTC
>TRBV7-9|TRBJ2-1|-|-
CASSFGYNEQFF
TGTGCCAGCAGCTTCGGTTACAATGAGCAGTTCTTC
>TRBV14|TRBJ2-1|medium-sized|-
CASSHPGGPAGNEQFF
TGTGCCAGCAGCCACCCAGGGGGGCCCGCAGGGAATGAGCAGTTCTTC
>TRBV5-1|TRBJ2-1|-|TRBD2
CASSGALAGGGNEQFF
TGCGCCAGCAGCGGAGCACTAGCGGGGGGAGGCAATGAGCAGTTCTTC
>TRBV2|TRBJ2-7|-|-
CASRDSYEQYF
TGTGCCAGCAGGGACTCCTACGAGCAGTACTTC